The rows below give T cell receptor beta chains drawn from one sample of a study of CD8 T cells in Susac syndrome. MiXCR, applied by TCRdb to the immunoSEQ multiplex PCR reads, yields one record per CDR3 protein. The table shows hundreds of thousands of distinct CDR3 sequences, with about 94% occurring only once. Sequencing used CD4+ T cells from PBMCs. These receptors were collected from a human donor with Susac syndrome. Each CDR3 is given with its conserved first and last residue. Fields, in order: J gene, V gene, CDR3 protein.

J gene: TRBJ1-1; V gene: TRBV5-1; CDR3 protein: CASSLGPENTEAFF
J gene: TRBJ2-1; V gene: TRBV28; CDR3 protein: CASSPGLAGGWEQFF
J gene: TRBJ1-1; V gene: TRBV6-2/TRBV6-3; CDR3 protein: CASRTGLTEAFF
J gene: TRBJ1-2; V gene: TRBV20-1; CDR3 protein: CSAKYFNYGYTF
J gene: TRBJ1-1; V gene: TRBV2; CDR3 protein: CASSRDSTGDTEAFF
J gene: TRBJ2-5; V gene: TRBV30; CDR3 protein: CAWAQETQYF
J gene: TRBJ2-3; V gene: TRBV20-1; CDR3 protein: CSAPGTGDSDTQYF
J gene: TRBJ2-6; V gene: TRBV6-1; CDR3 protein: CAAGRTGSLFGANVLTF
J gene: TRBJ2-3; V gene: TRBV6-5; CDR3 protein: CASSGLRGDTQYF
J gene: TRBJ2-1; V gene: TRBV10-3; CDR3 protein: CAISENRPGNEQFF
J gene: TRBJ2-6; V gene: TRBV5-1; CDR3 protein: CASSPWTGSSSGANVLTF
J gene: TRBJ2-5; V gene: TRBV7-2; CDR3 protein: CASSSGTPQETQYF
J gene: TRBJ1-4; V gene: TRBV12-3/TRBV12-4; CDR3 protein: CASSPQNEKLFF
J gene: TRBJ2-1; V gene: TRBV7-3; CDR3 protein: CASSRRAGTSGELYNEQFF
J gene: TRBJ1-1; V gene: TRBV29-1; CDR3 protein: CSVEDRRRDTEAFF
J gene: TRBJ2-5; V gene: TRBV5-4; CDR3 protein: CASSGTGTGEETQYF
J gene: TRBJ2-7; V gene: TRBV29-1; CDR3 protein: CSVTIAGEQYF
J gene: TRBJ2-2; V gene: TRBV12-3/TRBV12-4; CDR3 protein: CASSLLGELFF
J gene: TRBJ1-2; V gene: TRBV7-2; CDR3 protein: CASSQRTLSNYGYTF
J gene: TRBJ1-2; V gene: TRBV3-1; CDR3 protein: CASSQDQGLYGYTF
J gene: TRBJ2-3; V gene: TRBV6-2/TRBV6-3; CDR3 protein: CASRNPTESTDTQYF
J gene: TRBJ2-3; V gene: TRBV12-3/TRBV12-4; CDR3 protein: CASSRVTDTQYF
J gene: TRBJ2-2; V gene: TRBV20-1; CDR3 protein: CSARVKGSTGELFF
J gene: TRBJ2-7; V gene: TRBV3-1; CDR3 protein: CASSPDLGGYEQYF
J gene: TRBJ2-5; V gene: TRBV29-1; CDR3 protein: CSVELGQEQGTQYF
J gene: TRBJ2-5; V gene: TRBV29-1; CDR3 protein: CSVPLSGGQTQYF
J gene: TRBJ2-2; V gene: TRBV30; CDR3 protein: CAWDPGGATGELFF
J gene: TRBJ1-2; V gene: TRBV29-1; CDR3 protein: CSVGSTDGYTF
J gene: TRBJ1-2; V gene: TRBV4-3; CDR3 protein: CASSLGVDYGYTF
J gene: TRBJ2-1; V gene: TRBV12-3/TRBV12-4; CDR3 protein: CASSLGLAGSYNEQFF
J gene: TRBJ2-5; V gene: TRBV6-5; CDR3 protein: CASSYGKGRTEETQYF
J gene: TRBJ2-1; V gene: TRBV20-1; CDR3 protein: CSAGLAGGDEQFF
J gene: TRBJ1-4; V gene: TRBV4-3; CDR3 protein: CASSIDRAGEKLFF
J gene: TRBJ2-1; V gene: TRBV7-3; CDR3 protein: CASSYDGGIDEQFF
J gene: TRBJ2-1; V gene: TRBV25-1; CDR3 protein: CASRSSWEQFF
J gene: TRBJ1-1; V gene: TRBV4-3; CDR3 protein: CASSQKGGTEAFF
J gene: TRBJ1-6; V gene: TRBV30; CDR3 protein: CAWSELLNSPLHF